These 32 T cell receptor beta chains originate from one sample sequenced in a study of molecular identifiers for immune sequencing clone quantification. MiXCR, run by TCRdb on the PCR reads, gives a single entry per CDR3 protein. This sample carries 400,000 to 600,000 distinct CDR3 sequences, around 23% of them seen once, and the ten largest clones take roughly 0.79%. Sequencing was carried out using naive CD8+ T cells from blood, with Jurkat cell RNA spiked in. Subset specified: FACS-sorted CD8+CD4-CCR7+CD45RA+ naive T cells. These receptors were taken from a human donor in good health. Some libraries in this study had Jurkat cell RNA spiked in.

This clonotype was seen repeatedly, ten times or more. The rearrangement links TRBV20-1 to TRBJ1-6, with 8 bases matching TRBD1. V gave up 3 bases and J gave up 10 bases; unmatched junction bases: 11. The CDR3 loop spans 15 amino acids. CDR1 and CDR2 (germline): DFQATT, SNEGSKA (reference sequence). As DNA, the CDR3 is TGCAGTGCTAGGGAGGACAGGGTCTTTGGGTCACCCCTCCACTTT. It codes for CSAREDRVFGSPLHF.

This clonotype was recorded a few times. This sequence joins TRBV12-3 or TRBV12-4 and TRBJ1-3; TRBD1 matches at 7 bases. This CDR3 has 16 amino acids. Trimming cost V 1 base and J 4 bases; bases outside gene matches: 7. DNA of the CDR3: TGTGCCAGCAGTTTAGACGGCGCACAGGGGGGAAACACCATATATTTT. Translating gives CASSLDGAQGGNTIYF.

V and J are TRBV27 and TRBJ2-1; 10 positions match TRBD1. Germline V gives CDR1 MNHEY, CDR2 SMNVEV (reference sequence). Unmatched junction bases numbered 5, after V lost 7 bases and J lost 2 bases. This CDR3 has 15 amino acids. The CDR3 DNA reads TGTGCCAGCACCACCGGGACAGGGGCCTACAATGAGCAGTTCTTC. Translated: CASTTGTGAYNEQFF.

This clonotype was recorded many times. The V call is TRBV4-1, the J call TRBJ2-3; 13 bases align to TRBD2. Losses at the gene ends were 3 bases for V and 0 bases for J; bases not matched to a gene: 6. CDR1 and CDR2 from the germline V gene are MGHRA and YSYEKL. The CDR3 runs 18 residues. CDR3 amino acids: CASSHRTSGGTSTDTQYF. The CDR3 DNA is TGCGCCAGCAGCCATCGGACTAGCGGGGGAACTAGCACAGATACGCAGTATTTT.

The CDR3 sequence: CASSLDSGEQYF. The CDR3 DNA reads as TGTGCCAGCAGCTTAGACAGTGGCGAGCAGTACTTC. The V call is TRBV7-9, the J call TRBJ2-7; D is ambiguous. This CDR3 is 12 amino acids long. Germline V gives CDR1 SEHNR, CDR2 FQNEAQ (reference sequence). Trimming cost V 1 base and J 6 bases, with 7 bases left between them.

The chain combines TRBV19 with TRBJ2-3, with a possible D match to TRBD2 (5 bases). This CDR3 contains 14 residues. From germline, CDR1 is LNHDA and CDR2 SQIVND (reference sequence). The V gene lost 6 bases and the J gene lost 1 base, with 11 bases spanning the gap. As DNA, the CDR3 is TGTGCCAGTAGCCCCTTCGGGGGCACAGATACGCAGTATTTT. It codes for CASSPFGGTDTQYF. The variable domain in full, with the rest retrieved from reference TRBV19 and TRBJ2-3, is DGGITQSPKYLFRKEGQNVTLSCEQNLNHDAMYWYRQDPGQGLRLIYYSQIVNDFQKGDIAEGYSVSREKKESFPLTVTSAQKNPTAFYLCASSPFGGTDTQYFGPGTRLTVL.

This clonotype was seen ten or more times. The V and J genes are TRBV28 and TRBJ1-2, with a tentative D call TRBD1 (5 bases). V was clipped by 3 bases and J by 9 bases, with 20 bases between them. The CDR3 covers 15 residues. CDR1 and CDR2 from the germline V gene are MDHEN and SYDVKM. CDR3 amino acids: CASSFAGTEAIRYTF. The DNA for the CDR3 is TGTGCCAGCAGTTTCGCAGGGACTGAGGCAATACGCTACACCTTC.

This clonotype has just a few counts. This rearrangement joins TRBV12-3 or TRBV12-4 to TRBJ2-5; D unclear. The CDR3 is 11 residues long. Trimming removed 6 bases at V and 7 bases at J, with 9 bases between. The CDR3 region has the DNA TGTGCCAGCAGCCTCACGGGGACCCAGTACTTC. Encoded protein: CASSLTGTQYF.

The chain combines TRBV5-1 with TRBJ2-3; perhaps TRBD2 as D (6 bases). Per the germline V gene, CDR1 is SGHRS and CDR2 is YFSETQ. The germline V and J ends were trimmed by 2 bases and 1 base, with 23 bases remaining between them. There are 19 residues in the CDR3. CDR3 sequence: CASSFIPILGTYRTDTQYF. The CDR3 coding sequence is TGCGCCAGCAGCTTTATCCCCATTCTAGGGACTTACCGCACAGATACGCAGTATTTT. Looking up the rest from reference TRBV5-1 and TRBJ2-3 gives the full variable domain: KAGVTQTPRYLIKTRGQQVTLSCSPISGHRSVSWYQQTPGQGLQFLFEYFSETQRNKGNFPGRFSGRQFSNSRSEMNVSTLELGDSALYLCASSFIPILGTYRTDTQYFGPGTRLTVL.

This clonotype was seen repeatedly, ten times or more. The V and J genes are TRBV28 and TRBJ2-3; 7 positions agree with TRBD1. CDR3 length: 14 residues. The V segment lost 4 bases and the J segment 2 bases; nucleotides outside the gene matches: 3. Germline V lookup: CDR1 MDHEN, CDR2 SYDVKM. The CDR3 nucleotides read TGTGCCAGCAGTTGGGACAGCAACACAGATACGCAGTATTTT. Amino acid sequence: CASSWDSNTDTQYF.

This clonotype was recorded many times. The chain combines TRBV21-1 with TRBJ2-5; the D segment call TRBD1 is taken from the table without a DNA check. TRBV21-1 represents a pseudogene. The CDR3 spans 15 residues. The CDR3: CASITNGGAEGTQYF. The CDR3 coding sequence is TGTGCCAGCATCACGAATGGGGGGGCCGAAGGGACCCAGTACTTC.

This clonotype was recorded many times. V gene TRBV12-3 or TRBV12-4 combines with J gene TRBJ1-5; D is unresolved. V lost 3 bases and J 6 bases, leaving 15 bases between the germline ends. The CDR3 has 15 amino acids. DNA of the CDR3: TGTGCCAGCAGTTTTTCGCAGGAGGGTGGTCAGCCCCAGCATTTT. As protein: CASSFSQEGGQPQHF.

Concerning this clonotype: The junction departs from germline at one end; a sequencing error may be responsible. This chain joins TRBV7-2 and TRBJ2-3; 7 bases are a match to TRBD1. CDR1 is SGHTA and CDR2 is FQGNSA in the germline V gene. The CDR3 consists of 13 residues. This CDR3 is CGSSSQGADTQYF. The CDR3 nucleotides read TGTGGCAGCAGCTCGCAGGGGGCAGATACGCAGTATTTT. Combining the CDR3 with reference TRBV7-2 and TRBJ2-3 gives the whole variable domain GAGVSQSPSNKVTEKGKDVELRCDPISGHTALYWYRQSLGQGLEFLIYFQGNSAPDKSGLPSDRFSAERTGGSVSTLTIQRTQQEDSAVYLCGSSSQGADTQYFGPGTRLTVL.

In this sample, this clonotype turned up a few times. The V and J genes are TRBV12-3 or TRBV12-4 and TRBJ2-7, with 10 nucleotides matching TRBD1. V lost 6 bases, J lost 5 bases, and 4 bases stayed unmatched. The CDR3 has 13 residues. CDR3 loop: CASSWTGGNEQYF. In nucleotides, the CDR3 is TGTGCCAGCAGCTGGACAGGGGGGAACGAGCAGTACTTC.

The V call is TRBV3-1, the J call TRBJ2-7, with D possibly being TRBD2 (6 bases). This CDR3 comprises 14 residues. The V gene's germline CDR1 is LGHDT and CDR2 YNNKEL (reference sequence). V dropped 0 bases and J dropped 5 bases, with 11 bases sitting between them. CDR3 nucleotide sequence: TGTGCCAGCAGCCAAGAATGGGCGGGGCACGAGCAGTACTTC. This translates into CASSQEWAGHEQYF.

This clonotype was seen ten or more times. This rearrangement joins TRBV12-3 or TRBV12-4 to TRBJ1-1, with 8 bases aligning to TRBD1. CDR3 length: 13 residues. With V trimmed by 6 bases and J by 3 bases, 3 bases remained unmatched. The CDR3 loop is CASSKDRDTEAFF. The CDR3 DNA sequence: TGTGCCAGCAGCAAGGACAGGGACACTGAAGCTTTCTTT.

This clonotype has a handful of counts. The rearrangement links TRBV7-9 to TRBJ2-1, with a possible D match to TRBD2 (7 bases). Trimming removed 1 base at V and 4 bases at J, with 14 bases between. The CDR3 has 16 amino acids. The germline V gene encodes CDR1 SEHNR and CDR2 FQNEAQ (reference sequence). In nucleotides, the CDR3 is TGTGCCAGCAGCTTAGAGGGCGGGGGCCCTTACAATGAGCAGTTCTTC. Its translation is CASSLEGGGPYNEQFF. The entire variable domain, with the rest obtained from reference TRBV7-9 and TRBJ2-1, is as follows: DTGVSQNPRHKITKRGQNVTFRCDPISEHNRLYWYRQTLGQGPEFLTYFQNEAQLEKSRLLSDRFSAERPKGSFSTLEIQRTEQGDSAMYLCASSLEGGGPYNEQFFGPGTRLTVL.

This clonotype was observed a handful of times. The chain is built from TRBV7-6 and TRBJ2-7, with TRBD2 matching 8 bases. Trimming cost V 5 bases and J 6 bases; bases outside gene matches: 12. Per the germline V gene, CDR1 is SGHVS and CDR2 is FNYEAQ. CDR3 size: 15 residues. CDR3 DNA: TGTGCCAGCAGCCCCCATAGCGGGACGGACGGCGAGCAGTACTTC. It is translated as CASSPHSGTDGEQYF.

This clonotype was detected only a few times. This rearrangement joins TRBV28 to TRBJ2-1; 12 positions match TRBD2. The CDR3 is 14 amino acids. V shed 7 bases and J 8 bases; nucleotides not matched to a gene: 6. The germline gives CDR1 MDHEN, CDR2 SYDVKM. The DNA of the CDR3 is TGTGCCAGCATAAGGACTAGCGGGATCCATGAGCAGTTCTTC. This translates into CASIRTSGIHEQFF.

In this sample, this clonotype turned up a few times. The chain joins TRBV7-6 to TRBJ1-3, with unresolved D. The CDR3 is made up of 16 amino acids. With 0 bases removed from V and 2 bases from J, the gap between germline ends came to 11 bases. The V gene's germline CDR1 is SGHVS and CDR2 FNYEAQ. The CDR3 is CASSLAMDHAGNTIYF. CDR3 coding DNA: TGTGCCAGCAGCTTAGCTATGGACCATGCTGGAAACACCATATATTTT.

This clonotype was seen more than once but under ten times. The chain has TRBV6-4 and TRBJ2-5; 15 positions agree with TRBD2. The germline V gene encodes CDR1 MRHNA and CDR2 SNTAGT. J gave up 4 bases and V 8 bases, and 8 bases lay outside the gene matches. The CDR3 extends over 16 amino acids. This CDR3 reads CASGPGLAGGGETQYF. CDR3 nucleotide sequence: TGTGCCAGCGGTCCGGGACTAGCGGGAGGCGGAGAGACCCAGTACTTC.

On this clonotype itself: The conserved closing phenylalanine or tryptophan is absent in this CDR3, likely reflecting a read error. This chain uses TRBV11-2 with TRBJ2-4, with TRBD1 identical over 9 bases. This CDR3 has 15 residues. Germline V gene data show CDR1 as SGHAT and CDR2 as FQNNGV. The V and J ends lost 5 bases and 7 bases, in that order; junction bases with no gene match: 9. The CDR3 DNA is TGTGCCAGCAGCCCAACAGGGGGCACCGGGAACATTCAGTACTTA. The encoded protein is CASSPTGGTGNIQYL.

Many counts were recorded for this clonotype. In nucleotides, the CDR3 is TGTGCCTGGGGCCCCCGGGACAGGGGGCTCTACACAGATACGCAGTATTTT. Its translation is CAWGPRDRGLYTDTQYF. V gene TRBV30 combines with J gene TRBJ2-3; 12 bases align to TRBD1. Unmatched junction bases numbered 11, after V lost 5 bases and J lost 2 bases. The germline CDR1 and CDR2 sequences are GTSNPN and SVGIG (reference sequence). This CDR3 contains 17 residues.

About this clonotype itself: Being one base from a much bigger clone, this may be a read error. The chain couples TRBV28 to TRBJ1-6; unclear D gene. This CDR3 is 14 amino acids long. V dropped 3 bases and J dropped 5 bases, with 8 bases sitting between them. Germline CDR1 reads MDHEN; CDR2 reads SYDVKM. The CDR3, as DNA: TGTGCCAGCAGTTTTGCACAAGATAATTCACCCCTCCACTTT. Encoded protein: CASSFAQDNSPLHF. Filled out from reference TRBV28 and TRBJ1-6, the complete variable domain reads DVKVTQSSRYLVKRTGEKVFLECVQDMDHENMFWYRQDPGLGLRLIYFSYDVKMKEKGDIPEGYSVSREKKERFSLILESASTNQTSMYLCASSFAQDNSPLHFGNGTRLTVT.

There are many counts of this clonotype. The J gene is TRBJ1-1, the V gene TRBV7-6; D is unresolved. The germline gives CDR1 SGHVS, CDR2 FNYEAQ. V gave up 5 bases and J gave up 0 bases, with 19 bases separating them. This CDR3 comprises 17 residues. The CDR3 sequence is CASSAGPEITLNTEAFF. The CDR3 DNA sequence: TGTGCCAGCAGCGCGGGTCCGGAAATTACCCTGAACACTGAAGCTTTCTTT.

Worth noting for this clonotype: A single base separates this from a much larger clone, so it may be a read error. The chain couples TRBV6-5 to TRBJ2-5; perhaps TRBD1 as D (6 bases). Germline V CDR1 and CDR2: MNHEY, SVGAGI. The CDR3 consists of 15 residues. CDR3 sequence reads: CSSSLNVGGQETQYF. The CDR3 DNA reads TGTTCCAGCAGTCTAAATGTAGGGGGCCAAGAGACCCAGTACTTC.

V and J are TRBV6-5 and TRBJ2-2; D uncertain. V was shortened by 6 bases and J by 4 bases, with 27 bases between the two germline ends. The CDR3 runs 19 residues. Germline V gene data show CDR1 as MNHEY and CDR2 as SVGAGI. The CDR3 is CASSPFRPGRRVVTGELFF. The CDR3 bases are TGTGCCAGCAGCCCCTTCCGCCCTGGCCGCCGAGTCGTCACCGGGGAGCTGTTTTTT.

V gene TRBV7-9 combines with J gene TRBJ1-1; 8 bases agree with TRBD1. This CDR3 contains 16 residues. Trimming removed 6 bases from V and 0 bases from J; junction bases left unmatched: 9. Germline V gene lookup returns CDR1 SEHNR and CDR2 FQNEAQ (reference sequence). CDR3 region: CASRSDRGRVNTEAFF. CDR3 in DNA: TGTGCCAGCAGATCTGACAGGGGAAGAGTGAACACTGAAGCTTTCTTT.

The chain uses TRBV6-5 and TRBJ2-2; D is perhaps TRBD1 or TRBD2 (5 bases each). V lost 7 bases to trimming and J lost 1 base, with 10 bases between them. This CDR3 region has 14 residues. The germline V gene encodes CDR1 MNHEY and CDR2 SVGAGI. CDR3 sequence: CASTGAENTGELFF. DNA for the CDR3: TGTGCCAGCACCGGGGCGGAGAACACCGGGGAGCTGTTTTTT.

This clonotype appeared a few times. This chain connects TRBV15 to TRBJ2-7; D tentatively fits TRBD1 or TRBD2 (5 bases each). The CDR3 totals 16 residues. V lost 0 bases to trimming and J lost 2 bases, with 14 bases between them. Germline CDR1 LNHNV, CDR2 YYDKDF (reference sequence). CDR3 bases: TGTGCCACCAGCAGAGATCGGGGCTCTTCTACCTACGAGCAGTACTTC. Encoded protein: CATSRDRGSSTYEQYF. The full variable domain, with the rest looked up from reference TRBV15 and TRBJ2-7, is DAMVIQNPRYQVTQFGKPVTLSCSQTLNHNVMYWYQQKSSQAPKLLFHYYDKDFNNEADTPDNFQSRRPNTSFCFLDIRSPGLGDTAMYLCATSRDRGSSTYEQYFGPGTRLTVT.

The chain combines TRBV27 with TRBJ1-2; 7 bases map to TRBD1. The ends lost 10 bases at V and 8 bases at J; junction bases unmatched: 13. The CDR3 has 13 amino acids. The germline V gene encodes CDR1 MNHEY and CDR2 SMNVEV (reference sequence). The CDR3 sequence: CATSDGGGEGYTF. As DNA, the CDR3 is TGTGCCACCTCTGACGGAGGGGGCGAGGGCTACACCTTC.

This clonotype was counted a few times. The V call is TRBV10-3, the J call TRBJ1-5; D is unresolved. V lost 0 bases to trimming and J lost 6 bases, with 9 bases between them. This CDR3 has 14 amino acids. Looked up from germline, CDR1 is ENHRY and CDR2 is SYGVKD. The chain's CDR3 is CAISESKWSQPQHF. The CDR3 DNA reads as TGTGCCATCAGTGAGTCTAAATGGAGTCAGCCCCAGCATTTT.